What follows is one T cell receptor (beta chain) and its context. Its antigen is as yet unknown. The data stem from a study of blood T cells in healthy people across ages. Overall study findings and caveats: A strong correlation was seen between TCR beta diversity and naive T cell percentage.

Peripheral blood samples of around 11 milliliters were drawn from each donor. Alongside a J-beta primer mix, a sample-barcoded 5' primer served in a second PCR lasting about 7 to 12 cycles. Each cDNA molecule was tagged by a template-switch adaptor with 12 random nucleotides. TCRdb reanalysed the 5' RACE reads using MiXCR and keeps one entry per CDR3 protein. The sample records about 1.5 million distinct CDR3 sequences, roughly two fifths being singletons. V shed 5 bases and J shed 15 bases, with 17 bases lying between them. The CDR3 loop spans 12 amino acids. Germline CDR1 and CDR2: SGHVS and FNYEAQ.

The rearrangement uses TRBV7-6 and TRBJ2-4; TRBD2 is a possible D gene (5 bases). The clonotype was recovered from a woman between 18 and 30 years old in good health. The material sequenced was blood. CDR3 protein: CASSLVEEEWYF. CDR3 in DNA: TGTGCCAGCAGCCTAGTGGAGGAAGAGTGGTACTTC.